This T cell receptor beta chain was obtained from a study of T cell clones after liver transplantation. Study-level background: A pre-transplant mixed lymphocyte reaction with TCRbeta sequencing defined graft-donor-reactive clones followed in post-transplant blood.

Remarks on this clone: Its antigen is unknown.

Findings and caveats of the study: Low donor cell numbers restricted donor-reactive repertoire measurement in a couple of subjects.

TCRdb's table, derived via immunoSEQ multiplex PCR, lists solely in-frame clones and lacks some. The sample comprises nearly 45,000 clones, around 84% of which are singletons, and about 2.6% rests with the top ten. This CDR3 is 17 amino acids long. Between the trimmed V and J ends, which lost 2 bases and 7 bases, there was a span of 24 bases. Looked up from germline, CDR1 is SQVTM and CDR2 is ANQGSEA. Source: CD4+ T cells from blood, taken 24 months after liver transplant. The TCR sequence derives from a human patient who received a liver transplant. Some T cells may be the graft donor's. The chain is built from TRBV29-1 and TRBJ2-4, with a tentative D call TRBD1 (6 bases). CDR3 in DNA: TGCAGCGTTGAAAGGTTTAACAGGGTGGGCGCGAAGAACATTCAGTACTTC. Amino acids: CSVERFNRVGAKNIQYF.